Below are 27 T cell receptor beta chains sequenced from a single sample in a study of monozygotic twins with cystic fibrosis. Method: immunoSEQ multiplex PCR; TCRdb's copy keeps in-frame clones and lacks some. The sample lists more than 9,000 clones, approximately 99.4% occurring once. The sequencing input was blood. The receptors stem from a man between 18 and 35 years old with cystic fibrosis.

V usage is TRBV7-2 and J usage is TRBJ2-5; weak D call: TRBD2 (6 bases). Trimming stripped 6 bases from V and 5 bases from J, with 16 bases between. Germline V gives CDR1 SGHTA, CDR2 FQGNSA. This CDR3 contains 14 residues. DNA for the CDR3: TGTGCCAGCAGGCCCCACGGGGGTCGCGAGACCCAGTACTTC. As protein: CASRPHGGRETQYF. The full variable domain, its missing parts supplied by reference TRBV7-2 and TRBJ2-5, is GAGVSQSPSNKVTEKGKDVELRCDPISGHTALYWYRQSLGQGLEFLIYFQGNSAPDKSGLPSDRFSAERTGGSVSTLTIQRTQQEDSAVYLCASRPHGGRETQYFGPGTRLLVL.

The chain couples TRBV6-5 to TRBJ1-5, with unresolved D. The CDR3 sequence is 13 residues long. The V and J ends lost 6 bases and 7 bases respectively, with 13 bases between them. Looked up from germline, CDR1 is MNHEY and CDR2 is SVGAGI. CDR3 residues: CASSKNRGQPQHF. CDR3 nucleotides: TGTGCCAGCAGCAAGAACAGAGGACAGCCCCAGCATTTT.

The V call is TRBV4-2, the J call TRBJ2-4; D not resolved. The V gene lost 0 bases and the J gene lost 1 base, with 13 bases spanning the gap. Germline CDR1 reads LGHNA; CDR2 reads YNFKEQ. The CDR3 totals 17 residues. CDR3 region: CASSQDLGSWAKNIQYF. CDR3 coding DNA: TGTGCCAGCAGCCAAGATCTGGGGTCTTGGGCCAAAAACATTCAGTACTTC.

The V and J genes are TRBV2 and TRBJ2-1; 10 bases fit TRBD2. CDR3 length: 15 residues. The V and J ends lost 2 bases and 7 bases, in that order; junction bases with no gene match: 5. From germline, CDR1 is SNHLY and CDR2 FYNNEI. CDR3 residues: CASSELAGGINEQFF. The CDR3 nucleotides read TGTGCCAGCAGTGAATTAGCGGGGGGTATTAATGAGCAGTTCTTC.

This chain joins TRBV4-2 and TRBJ2-3, with a tentative D call TRBD2 (5 bases). The V gene lost 1 base and the J gene lost 0 bases, with 14 bases spanning the gap. This CDR3 comprises 17 residues. Germline CDR1 LGHNA, CDR2 YNFKEQ. CDR3 in DNA: TGTGCCAGCAGCCAAGGGATTAGCGAACCTAGCACAGATACGCAGTATTTT. Amino acids: CASSQGISEPSTDTQYF.

The chain joins TRBV12-5 to TRBJ2-7; D is unclear. Trimming removed 7 bases from V and 2 bases from J, with 12 bases in between. Germline CDR1 is LGHNT and CDR2 is FRNRAP. This CDR3 is 13 amino acids long. The chain's CDR3 is CASEKEFTYEQYF. CDR3 DNA sequence: TGTGCTAGTGAGAAGGAGTTCACCTACGAGCAGTACTTC.

The table lists this clone with a count of one. This chain links TRBV12-5 with TRBJ2-3; TRBD2 aligns across 7 bases. Trimming took 2 bases from V and 0 from J; bases not matched to a gene: 11. This CDR3 comprises 18 residues. Germline assignment: CDR1 LGHNT and CDR2 FRNRAP. The CDR3 DNA reads TGTGCTAGTGGTTTGATCACGGGACTATATACTAGCACAGATACGCAGTATTTT. Its protein product is CASGLITGLYTSTDTQYF.

The chain carries TRBV15 and TRBJ2-2; 9 bases are shared with TRBD1. Germline CDR1 reads LNHNV; CDR2 reads YYDKDF (reference sequence). Unmatched junction bases numbered 3, after V lost 0 bases and J lost 4 bases. The CDR3 runs to 16 residues. The CDR3 reads CATSRETGGFTGELFF. CDR3 DNA: TGTGCCACCAGCAGAGAGACAGGGGGGTTCACCGGGGAGCTGTTTTTT.

The gene calls are TRBV5-6 and TRBJ2-1, with 9 bases lining up with TRBD2. V lost 3 bases, J lost 2 bases, and 3 bases stayed unmatched. Germline CDR1 and CDR2: SGHDT and YYEEEE. The CDR3 spans 15 residues. CDR3 in amino acids: CASSSTSGPYNEQFF. CDR3 DNA sequence: TGTGCCAGCAGCTCCACTAGCGGGCCCTACAATGAGCAGTTCTTC.

For the CDR3, the DNA is TGTGCCAGCAGCGTAGGGAATTTGCGGAATAATTCACCCCTCCACTTT. Its protein product is CASSVGNLRNNSPLHF. This chain joins TRBV9 and TRBJ1-6; D not resolved. V lost 0 bases, J lost 5 bases, and 12 bases lay in between. Germline lookup yields CDR1 SGDLS and CDR2 YYNGEE. This CDR3 region has 16 residues.

J is TRBJ2-7 and V is TRBV7-6; no clear D gene. The germline V and J ends were trimmed by 1 base and 6 bases, with 13 bases remaining between them. This CDR3 has 14 residues. Per the germline V gene, CDR1 is SGHVS and CDR2 is FNYEAQ. The CDR3, as DNA: TGTGCCAGCAGCTTAGAATCACCGTTAGCCGAGCAGTACTTC. Amino acid sequence: CASSLESPLAEQYF. The complete variable domain, with remaining parts taken from reference TRBV7-6 and TRBJ2-7, reads GAGVSQSPRYKVTKRGQDVALRCDPISGHVSLYWYRQALGQGPEFLTYFNYEAQQDKSGLPNDRFSAERPEGSISTLTIQRTEQRDSAMYRCASSLESPLAEQYFGPGTRLTVT.

This chain uses TRBV5-6 with TRBJ2-7; TRBD2 is a possible D gene (5 bases). CDR1 is SGHDT and CDR2 is YYEEEE in the germline V gene. The CDR3 covers 12 residues. Trimming removed 5 bases from V and 5 bases from J, with 11 bases in between. The CDR3 DNA follows: TGTGCCAGCAGGGTAGGAGGCCACGAGCAGTACTTC. Translation: CASRVGGHEQYF.

The V gene is TRBV5-6, the J gene TRBJ1-1; 7 nucleotides agree with TRBD1. This CDR3 contains 16 residues. V gave up 2 bases and J gave up 3 bases; unmatched junction bases: 10. CDR1 is SGHDT, CDR2 YYEEEE, per germline. CDR3 coding DNA: TGTGCCAGCAGCTTTAAGACAGGGCGCTTGGACACTGAAGCTTTCTTT. Protein product: CASSFKTGRLDTEAFF.

V usage is TRBV7-2 and J usage is TRBJ1-1; D uncertain. Germline values: CDR1 SGHTA, CDR2 FQGNSA. The CDR3 loop spans 14 amino acids. Trimming removed 5 bases at V and 5 bases at J, with 15 bases between. This CDR3 is CASSQSYGGTEAFF. CDR3 bases: TGTGCCAGCAGCCAATCCTACGGCGGAACTGAAGCTTTCTTT.

The CDR3 protein is CASSVNGNQPQHF. The CDR3 DNA reads as TGTGCCAGCAGCGTAAACGGCAATCAGCCCCAGCATTTT. The rearrangement joins TRBV5-6 to TRBJ1-5; D ambiguous. Trimming left V 4 bases short and J 2 bases short, with 7 bases between. The germline V gene encodes CDR1 SGHDT and CDR2 YYEEEE. This CDR3 has 13 amino acids.

The chain employs TRBV18 and TRBJ1-4, with D possibly matching TRBD1 (5 bases). Germline CDR1 reads KGHSH; CDR2 reads LQKENI. Trimming took off 3 bases at V and 7 bases at J, with 15 bases between the two ends. The CDR3 consists of 15 residues. CDR3 sequence (DNA): TGTGCCAGCTCACCGTCCGGGACCGGACTTGAAAAACTGTTTTTT. The encoded protein is CASSPSGTGLEKLFF.

The V gene is TRBV19, the J gene TRBJ2-4, with D unclear. Germline V gene sequence: CDR1 LNHDA, CDR2 SQIVND (reference sequence). CDR3 length: 13 residues. V lost 4 bases to trimming and J lost 3 bases, with 7 bases between them. As DNA, the CDR3 is TGTGCCAGTAGTAAACTTGGCAAAAACATTCAGTACTTC. Its translation is CASSKLGKNIQYF.

J is TRBJ2-3 and V is TRBV4-1; the D gene is possibly TRBD2 (6 bases). From germline, CDR1 is MGHRA and CDR2 YSYEKL. The CDR3 runs to 16 residues. V lost 1 base and J 2 bases, leaving 13 bases between the germline ends. The CDR3 spells CASSQGGVAVTDTQYF. In nucleotides, the CDR3 is TGCGCCAGCAGCCAAGGGGGGGTAGCAGTCACAGATACGCAGTATTTT.

The chain couples TRBV6-1 to TRBJ2-1; possibly TRBD2 for D (5 bases). Trimming removed 2 bases from V and 0 bases from J, with 11 bases in between. In germline, CDR1 is MNHNS, CDR2 SASEGT. The CDR3 contains 16 residues. CDR3 amino acids: CASSEKGEGSYNEQFF. DNA of the CDR3: TGTGCCAGCAGTGAAAAGGGTGAGGGCTCCTACAATGAGCAGTTCTTC.

The CDR3 here is CAITPGTSKNEQFF. CDR3 DNA: TGTGCCATCACTCCCGGGACTAGCAAGAATGAGCAGTTCTTC. The gene calls are TRBV10-3 and TRBJ2-1; 9 bases are a match to TRBD2. In germline, CDR1 is ENHRY, CDR2 SYGVKD. This CDR3 is built from 14 residues. J was trimmed by 7 bases and V by 7 bases; bases with no gene match: 8.

This chain joins TRBV5-1 and TRBJ1-1; D ambiguous. The CDR3 spans 15 residues. Germline CDR1 reads SGHRS; CDR2 reads YFSETQ. Trimming stripped 1 base from V and 5 bases from J, with 15 bases between. CDR3 loop: CASSLQVSGWTEAFF. CDR3 in DNA: TGCGCCAGCAGCTTGCAGGTATCGGGTTGGACTGAAGCTTTCTTT.

Here the CDR3 reads CASRGGANTGELFF. CDR3 coding DNA: TGTGCCAGCCGGGGCGGCGCGAACACCGGGGAGCTGTTTTTT. The chain uses TRBV2 and TRBJ2-2; D may match TRBD1 or TRBD2 (5 bases each). This CDR3 spans 14 amino acids. Germline CDR1 reads SNHLY; CDR2 reads FYNNEI. Trimming pared 8 bases from V and 0 bases from J, leaving 10 bases between.

This chain uses TRBV7-8 with TRBJ2-1; D is possibly TRBD1 or TRBD2 (5 bases each). V was shortened by 0 bases and J by 10 bases, with 16 bases between the two germline ends. This CDR3 contains 15 residues. Germline-derived CDR1 and CDR2 are SGHVS and FQNEAQ. The DNA of the CDR3 is TGTGCCAGCAGCTTAGCGCTAGCCCAGGGCGTAGAGCAGTTCTTC. Translating gives CASSLALAQGVEQFF.

The rearrangement links TRBV11-2 to TRBJ2-7, with TRBD2 matching 14 bases. The length of the CDR3 is 16 residues. V shed 4 bases and J 0 bases; nucleotides not matched to a gene: 2. CDR1 and CDR2 (germline): SGHAT, FQNNGV. In nucleotides, the CDR3 is TGTGCCAGCAGCTGGGGGACTAGCGGGAGCTCCTACGAGCAGTACTTC. As protein: CASSWGTSGSSYEQYF.

The chain uses TRBV11-2 and TRBJ2-7; the match to TRBD2 covers 9 bases. Unmatched junction bases numbered 18, after V lost 10 bases and J lost 5 bases. This CDR3 comprises 16 residues. From germline, CDR1 is SGHAT and CDR2 FQNNGV. Here the CDR3 DNA reads TGTGCCACCGGGCATACCACGGCGGGGGGGCCGGACGAGCAGTACTTC. It is translated as CATGHTTAGGPDEQYF.

V gene TRBV5-4 combines with J gene TRBJ2-3, with D possibly TRBD2 on 5 matching bases. V was pared by 4 bases and J by 4 bases, with 10 bases between. Germline CDR1 is SGHNT and CDR2 is YYREEE (reference sequence). There are 13 residues in the CDR3. The CDR3 bases are TGTGCCAGCAGCGCCCCACTAGCAGATACGCAGTATTTT. It specifies CASSAPLADTQYF.

In this sample, this clone turned up once. J is TRBJ1-2 and V is TRBV18; D is possibly TRBD1 (5 bases). Germline assignment: CDR1 KGHSH and CDR2 LQKENI. This CDR3 spans 16 amino acids. Trimming cost V 0 bases and J 6 bases, with 17 bases left between them. CDR3 protein: CASSPPGRVPDDGYTF. CDR3 DNA sequence: TGTGCCAGCTCACCACCGGGACGCGTCCCGGATGATGGCTACACCTTC.